This record looks at one T cell receptor (beta chain) sequence and its context. There are 15 residues in the CDR3. In germline, CDR1 is SGDLS, CDR2 YYNGEE. V was cut by 0 bases and J by 2 bases, with 12 bases left in between. The data belong to a study of blood T cells in healthy people across ages. Alongside a J-beta primer mix, a sample-barcoded 5' primer served in a second PCR lasting roughly 7 to 11 cycles. TCRdb itself ran the 5' RACE reads through MiXCR, one entry per CDR3 protein. The data hold roughly 700,000 distinct CDR3 sequences, with around a quarter observed a single time. These data also featured in a second study, about T cells of mothers and their children. That source adds: A few healthy Caucasian mothers gave samples, and so did their six children.

Specimen: blood. The chain is built from TRBV9 and TRBJ2-7; D unresolved. The sequence derives from a boy younger than 18 in good health. The CDR3 nucleotides are TGTGCCAGCAGCGTAGGTGGCGGCGCCCCCTACGAGCAGTACTTC. Protein sequence: CASSVGGGAPYEQYF.